The TCR beta chain under discussion was sequenced for a study of OX40 agonist ivuxolimab in advanced cancers. Study-level information: Administration of intravenous ivuxolimab to patients occurred every 2 weeks at 0.01 to 10 mg/kg. Of the participants, approximately 36% had some prior anti-PD-1, anti-PD-L1 or anti-CTLA-4 therapy, which was allowed.

The germline CDR1 and CDR2 sequences are LGHNA and YSLEER. The CDR3 consists of 16 residues. The V and J ends lost 4 bases and 0 bases respectively, with 13 bases between them. TCRdb keeps only in-frame clones here, not all; method: immunoSEQ multiplex PCR. This sample has 55,000 to 70,000 clones; more than 75% occur once, and the top ten carry approximately 5%. This clone turned up a few times. The antigen remains unidentified. Study conclusions and caveats: Mean expanded clone counts were higher in CD8+ than CD4+ T cells.

J is TRBJ1-3 and V is TRBV4-3; possible D gene TRBD1, 5 bases. The sample in question was CD4+ or CD8+ T cells sorted from blood, obtained in a trial of the OX40 agonist ivuxolimab. The sequence was collected from an adult with an advanced solid tumor such as melanoma, head and neck, liver or kidney cancer. CDR3 amino acids: CASSLVWGYSGNTIYF. The CDR3 DNA reads TGCGCCAGCAGCCTCGTCTGGGGGTACTCTGGAAACACCATATATTTT.